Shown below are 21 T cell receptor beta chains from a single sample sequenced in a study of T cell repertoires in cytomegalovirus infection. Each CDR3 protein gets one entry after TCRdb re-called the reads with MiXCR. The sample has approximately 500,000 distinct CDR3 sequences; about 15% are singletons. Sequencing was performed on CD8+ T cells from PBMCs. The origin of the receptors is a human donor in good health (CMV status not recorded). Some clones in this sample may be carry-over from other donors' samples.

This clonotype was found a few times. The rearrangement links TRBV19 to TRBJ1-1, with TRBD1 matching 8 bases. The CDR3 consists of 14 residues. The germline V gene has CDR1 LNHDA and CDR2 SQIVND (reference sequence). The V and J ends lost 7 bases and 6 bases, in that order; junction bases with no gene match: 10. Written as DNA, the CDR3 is TGTGCCAGTACCTCAGGGGGCGAGGGCCCTGAAGCTTTCTTT. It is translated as CASTSGGEGPEAFF. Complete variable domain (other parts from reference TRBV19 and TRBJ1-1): DGGITQSPKYLFRKEGQNVTLSCEQNLNHDAMYWYRQDPGQGLRLIYYSQIVNDFQKGDIAEGYSVSREKKESFPLTVTSAQKNPTAFYLCASTSGGEGPEAFFGQGTRLTVV.

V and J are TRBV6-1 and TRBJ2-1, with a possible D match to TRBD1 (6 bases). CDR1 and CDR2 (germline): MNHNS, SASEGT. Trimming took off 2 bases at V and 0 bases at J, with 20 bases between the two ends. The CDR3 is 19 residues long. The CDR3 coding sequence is TGTGCCAGCAGTGAATCGCTAGTGGGGGCCCTAAGCTCCTACAATGAGCAGTTCTTC. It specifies CASSESLVGALSSYNEQFF.

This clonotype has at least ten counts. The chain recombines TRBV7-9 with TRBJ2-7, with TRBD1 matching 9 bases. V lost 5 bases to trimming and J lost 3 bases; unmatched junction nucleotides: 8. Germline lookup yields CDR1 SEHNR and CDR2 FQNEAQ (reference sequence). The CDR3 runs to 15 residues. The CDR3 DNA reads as TGTGCCAGCAGCCCACCTAAGACAGGGGGCTACGAGCAGTACTTC. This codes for CASSPPKTGGYEQYF. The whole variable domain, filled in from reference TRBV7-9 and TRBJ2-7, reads DTGVSQNPRHKITKRGQNVTFRCDPISEHNRLYWYRQTLGQGPEFLTYFQNEAQLEKSRLLSDRFSAERPKGSFSTLEIQRTEQGDSAMYLCASSPPKTGGYEQYFGPGTRLTVT.

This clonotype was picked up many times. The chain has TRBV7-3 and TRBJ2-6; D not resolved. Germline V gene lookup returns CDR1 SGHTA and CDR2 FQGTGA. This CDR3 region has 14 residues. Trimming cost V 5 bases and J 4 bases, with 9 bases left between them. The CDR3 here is CASSTSSGANVLTF. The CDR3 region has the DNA TGTGCCAGCAGCACCTCATCGGGGGCCAACGTCCTGACTTTC. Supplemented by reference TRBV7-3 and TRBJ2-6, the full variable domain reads GAGVSQTPSNKVTEKGKYVELRCDPISGHTALYWYRQSLGQGPEFLIYFQGTGAADDSGLPNDRFFAVRPEGSVSTLKIQRTERGDSAVYLCASSTSSGANVLTFGAGSRLTVL.

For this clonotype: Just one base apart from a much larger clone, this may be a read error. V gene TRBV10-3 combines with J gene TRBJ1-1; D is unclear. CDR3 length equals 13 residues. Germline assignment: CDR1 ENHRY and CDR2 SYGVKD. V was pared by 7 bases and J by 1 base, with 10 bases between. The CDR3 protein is CAITLAGNTEAFF. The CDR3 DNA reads TGTGCCATCACTCTTGCCGGGAACACTGAAGCTTTCTTT.

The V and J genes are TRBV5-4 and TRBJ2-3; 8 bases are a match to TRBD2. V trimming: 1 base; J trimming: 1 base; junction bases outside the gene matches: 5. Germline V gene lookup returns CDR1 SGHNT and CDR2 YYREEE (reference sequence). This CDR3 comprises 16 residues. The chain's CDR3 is CASSLKREKGTDTQYF. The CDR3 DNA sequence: TGTGCCAGCAGCTTGAAGCGGGAGAAGGGCACAGATACGCAGTATTTT.

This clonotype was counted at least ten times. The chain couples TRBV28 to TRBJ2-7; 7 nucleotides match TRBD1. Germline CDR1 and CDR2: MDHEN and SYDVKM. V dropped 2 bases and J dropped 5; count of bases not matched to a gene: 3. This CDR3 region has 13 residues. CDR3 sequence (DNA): TGTGCCAGCAGTTTACTACAGGGGAACGAGCAGTACTTC. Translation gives CASSLLQGNEQYF.

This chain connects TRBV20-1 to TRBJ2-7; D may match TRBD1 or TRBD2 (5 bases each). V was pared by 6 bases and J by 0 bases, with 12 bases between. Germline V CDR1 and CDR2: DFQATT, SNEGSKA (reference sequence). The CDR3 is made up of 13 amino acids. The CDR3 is CSARRDHSYEQYF. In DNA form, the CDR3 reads TGCAGTGCCCGTCGGGACCACTCCTACGAGCAGTACTTC.

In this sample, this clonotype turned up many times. As DNA, the CDR3 is TGTGCCAGCAGCCCGGGACCTAAGGGTGAAGCTTTCTTT. Its translation is CASSPGPKGEAFF. J is TRBJ1-1 and V is TRBV12-3 or TRBV12-4; the D gene is possibly TRBD1 (5 bases). The ends were cut back, 6 bases at V and 7 bases at J, with 15 bases in the middle. The CDR3 has 13 residues.

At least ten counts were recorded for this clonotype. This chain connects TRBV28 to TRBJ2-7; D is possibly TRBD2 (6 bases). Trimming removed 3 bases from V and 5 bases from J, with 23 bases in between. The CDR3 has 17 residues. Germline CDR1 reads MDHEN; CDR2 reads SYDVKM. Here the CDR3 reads CASSFSLATSSVDEQYF. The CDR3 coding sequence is TGTGCCAGCAGTTTCTCCCTGGCGACTAGTAGCGTCGACGAGCAGTACTTC.

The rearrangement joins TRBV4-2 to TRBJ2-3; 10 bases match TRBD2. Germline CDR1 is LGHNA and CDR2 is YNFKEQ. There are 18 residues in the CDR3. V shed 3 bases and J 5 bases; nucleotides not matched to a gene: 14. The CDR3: CASSQKRGLAGEGDTQYF. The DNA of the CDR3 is TGTGCCAGCAGCCAGAAGAGGGGTCTAGCGGGAGAAGGAGATACGCAGTATTTT.

CDR3 nucleotide sequence: TGTGCCAGCAGCTCAATCGATCGACAGCCTTATAATTCACCCCTCCACTTT. Translated, it gives CASSSIDRQPYNSPLHF. The V and J genes are TRBV5-6 and TRBJ1-6, with a weak D call TRBD1 (5 bases). The CDR3 contains 17 residues. V was cut by 3 bases and J by 4 bases, with 17 bases left in between. Germline V gene data show CDR1 as SGHDT and CDR2 as YYEEEE. Supplemented by reference TRBV5-6 and TRBJ1-6, the full variable domain reads DAGVTQSPTHLIKTRGQQVTLRCSPKSGHDTVSWYQQALGQGPQFIFQYYEEEERQRGNFPDRFSGHQFPNYSSELNVNALLLGDSALYLCASSSIDRQPYNSPLHFGNGTRLTVT.

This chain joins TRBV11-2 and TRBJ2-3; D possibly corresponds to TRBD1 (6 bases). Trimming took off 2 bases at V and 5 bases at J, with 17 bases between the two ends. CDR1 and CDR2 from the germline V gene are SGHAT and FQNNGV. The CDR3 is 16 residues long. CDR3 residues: CASSLLQGEGRDTQYF. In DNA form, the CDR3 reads TGTGCCAGCAGCTTATTACAGGGAGAAGGAAGAGATACGCAGTATTTT.

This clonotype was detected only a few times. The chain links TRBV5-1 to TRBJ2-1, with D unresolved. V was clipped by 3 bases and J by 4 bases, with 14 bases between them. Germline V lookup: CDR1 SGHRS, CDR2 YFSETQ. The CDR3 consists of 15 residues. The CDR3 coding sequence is TGCGCCAGCAGCTCCGACTTCAATAGGTACAATGAGCAGTTCTTC. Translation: CASSSDFNRYNEQFF. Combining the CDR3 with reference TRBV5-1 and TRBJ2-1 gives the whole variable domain KAGVTQTPRYLIKTRGQQVTLSCSPISGHRSVSWYQQTPGQGLQFLFEYFSETQRNKGNFPGRFSGRQFSNSRSEMNVSTLELGDSALYLCASSSDFNRYNEQFFGPGTRLTVL.

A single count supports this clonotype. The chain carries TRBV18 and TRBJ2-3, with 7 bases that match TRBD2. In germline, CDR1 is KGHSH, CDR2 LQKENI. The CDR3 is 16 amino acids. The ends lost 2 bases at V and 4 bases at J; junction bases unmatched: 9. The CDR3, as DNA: TGTGCCAGCTCACCAAGGGGAAGCGGGGTGGCAGATACGCAGTATTTT. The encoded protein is CASSPRGSGVADTQYF.

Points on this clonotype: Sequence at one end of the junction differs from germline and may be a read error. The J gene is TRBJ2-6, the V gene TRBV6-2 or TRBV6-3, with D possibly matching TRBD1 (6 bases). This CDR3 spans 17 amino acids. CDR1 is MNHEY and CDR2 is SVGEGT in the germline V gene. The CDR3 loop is CARSTRQASSGANVMTF. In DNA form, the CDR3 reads TGTGCCAGAAGTACAAGACAGGCTAGCTCTGGGGCCAACGTCATGACTTTC.

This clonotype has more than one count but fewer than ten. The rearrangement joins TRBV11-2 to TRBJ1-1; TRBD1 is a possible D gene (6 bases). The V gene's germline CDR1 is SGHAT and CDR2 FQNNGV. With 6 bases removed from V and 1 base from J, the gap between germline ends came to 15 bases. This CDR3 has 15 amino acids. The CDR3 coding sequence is TGTGCCAGCAGATTACAGGGAGAGGGGAACACTGAAGCTTTCTTT. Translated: CASRLQGEGNTEAFF.

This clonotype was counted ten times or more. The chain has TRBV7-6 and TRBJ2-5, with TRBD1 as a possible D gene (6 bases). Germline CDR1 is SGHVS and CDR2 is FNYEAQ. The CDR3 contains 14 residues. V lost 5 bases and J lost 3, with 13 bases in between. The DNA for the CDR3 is TGTGCCAGCAGCCGGACAGTCGTTAAAGAGACCCAGTACTTC. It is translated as CASSRTVVKETQYF.

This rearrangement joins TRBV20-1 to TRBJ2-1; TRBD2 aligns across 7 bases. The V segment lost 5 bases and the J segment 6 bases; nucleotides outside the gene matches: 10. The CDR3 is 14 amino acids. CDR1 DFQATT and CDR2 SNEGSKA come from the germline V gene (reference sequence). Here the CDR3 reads CSAGGYGRPNEQFF. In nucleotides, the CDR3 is TGCAGTGCTGGGGGGTACGGGAGGCCCAATGAGCAGTTCTTC.

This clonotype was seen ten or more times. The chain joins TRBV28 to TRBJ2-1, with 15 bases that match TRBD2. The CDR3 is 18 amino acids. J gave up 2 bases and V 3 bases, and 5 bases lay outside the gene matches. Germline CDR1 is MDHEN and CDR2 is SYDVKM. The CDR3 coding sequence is TGTGCCAGCAGTTTGGGACTAGCGGGAGGAGGGGCCTACAATGAGCAGTTCTTC. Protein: CASSLGLAGGGAYNEQFF.

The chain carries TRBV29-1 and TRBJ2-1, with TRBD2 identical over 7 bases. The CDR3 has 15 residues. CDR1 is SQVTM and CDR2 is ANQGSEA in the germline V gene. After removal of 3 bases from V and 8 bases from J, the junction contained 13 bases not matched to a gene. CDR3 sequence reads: CSVDLSRESPDEQFF. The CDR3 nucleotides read TGCAGCGTTGATCTATCGCGGGAGTCTCCGGATGAGCAGTTCTTC.